This entry is about one TCR beta chain. This record comes from a study of blood T cell repertoires in COVID-19. Study overall: PBMCs, B-cell-depleted T cells, or T cells provided the cDNA or gDNA that made up the material.

The CDR3 loop spans 15 amino acids. V lost 4 bases to trimming and J lost 1 base, with 13 bases between them. The V gene's germline CDR1 is MNHEY and CDR2 SMNVEV (reference sequence). In the authors' workflow: Researchers report that nucleated cell counts were estimated from reference gene primer amplification. The protocol was immunoSEQ multiplex PCR, while the TCRdb copy is restricted to in-frame clones and leaves out a portion. The D gene and trimming were derived from the DNA, and the V and J assignments and clone size from that table. The table records some 250,000 clones, about 80% of them present only once.

Sequencing was done on a sample of PBMCs or T cells enriched from blood (not recorded which). This chain links TRBV27 with TRBJ1-2, with a possible D match to TRBD1 (6 bases). This TCR came from a man between 40 and 49 years old who had recovered from COVID-19. The CDR3 protein is CASSSPGAGNYGYTF. The CDR3 region has the DNA TGTGCCAGCAGTTCTCCAGGGGCGGGTAACTATGGCTACACCTTC.